One T cell receptor beta chain is described in this entry. Its matching antigen is unknown. This sample stems from a study of PD-L1 blockade in urothelial cancer. Whole-study context: Median blood clonality was around 0.074, with 80,000 to 100,000 unique TCRs. Study-level points and caveats: Durable benefit accompanied greater 3-week expansion of tumor-associated blood clones.

Each patient contributed between 1 and 8 total time points of blood mononuclear cells, pretreatment and during treatment. Synthetic spike-ins, TCR analog templates, were added into each PCR. Profiling relied on immunoSEQ multiplex PCR, and the TCRdb table lists in-frame clones only, not all of them. The sample includes approximately 100,000 clones, roughly 88% of them seen just once. This CDR3 spans 14 amino acids. CDR1 MDHEN and CDR2 SYDVKM come from the germline V gene. V was shortened by 1 base and J by 6 bases, with 12 bases between the two germline ends. This chain uses TRBV28 with TRBJ1-2; the D is unclear. The receptor was isolated from a man aged 45-65 years with urothelial cancer. The specimen comprised PBMCs, sampled around atezolizumab (anti-PD-L1) treatment. The CDR3 region has the DNA TGTGCCAGCAGTTTATACCTGCGAGGTGATGGCTACACCTTC. Translation: CASSLYLRGDGYTF.